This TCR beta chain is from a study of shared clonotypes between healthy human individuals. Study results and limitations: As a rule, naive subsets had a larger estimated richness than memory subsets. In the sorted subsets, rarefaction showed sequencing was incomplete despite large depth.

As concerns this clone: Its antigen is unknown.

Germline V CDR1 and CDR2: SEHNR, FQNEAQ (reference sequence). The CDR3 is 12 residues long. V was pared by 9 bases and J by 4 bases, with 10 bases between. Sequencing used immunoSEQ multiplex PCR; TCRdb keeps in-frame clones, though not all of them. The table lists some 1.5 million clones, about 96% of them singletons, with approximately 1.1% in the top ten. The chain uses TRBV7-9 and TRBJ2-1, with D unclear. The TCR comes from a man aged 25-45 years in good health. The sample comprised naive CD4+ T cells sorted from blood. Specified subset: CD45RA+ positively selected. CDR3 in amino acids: CASQQRYNEQFF. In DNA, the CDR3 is TGTGCCAGTCAACAACGGTACAATGAGCAGTTCTTC.